A selection of T cell receptor beta chains follows, all from one sample in a study of CD8+ T cells in alopecia areata. The assay was immunoSEQ multiplex PCR, and TCRdb's table has in-frame clones only and misses some. Here the sample spans approximately 160,000 clones, less than 80% being singletons. The input for sequencing was CD4+ T cells sorted from blood, taken at week 24, from a patient treated with tofacitinib. All receptors come from a human donor with alopecia areata. The CDR3 runs from the conserved cysteine through the conserved F or W. A D gene is named only where the DNA matches it firmly. The size entry is marked missing in some rows and otherwise reads once, few, many or a size class.

D	V	size	J	DNA	CDR3
TRBD1	TRBV2	NA	TRBJ2-1	TGTGCCAGCAGGGACGGACAGGTTTGGTCCAATGAGCAGTTCTTC	CASRDGQVWSNEQFF
NA	TRBV4-1	once	TRBJ1-5	TGCGCCAGCAGTGCTAGAAGCAATCAGCCCCAGCATTTT	CASSARSNQPQHF
NA	TRBV6-5	NA	TRBJ1-2	TGTGCCAGCAGCCCCTGGGACGGTCGAAACTATGGCTACACCTTC	CASSPWDGRNYGYTF
NA	TRBV5-1	NA	TRBJ1-5	TGCGCCAGCAGCTTGGACGGGTTTAGCAATCAGCCCCAGCATTTT	CASSLDGFSNQPQHF
NA	TRBV29-1	few	TRBJ2-5	TGCAGCGTGAAACCTCGGCTCACGCCAGAGACCCAGTACTTC	CSVKPRLTPETQYF
TRBD1	TRBV19	NA	TRBJ2-2	TGTGCCAGTACCTCCCGGGACAGGGGGCGCCGCAACACCGGGGAGCTGTTTTTT	CASTSRDRGRRNTGELFF
TRBD2	TRBV4-1	NA	TRBJ2-1	TGCGCCAGCAGCCCCGCTAGCGGGGGGGCCTACAATGAGCAGTTCTTC	CASSPASGGAYNEQFF
NA	TRBV10-3	NA	TRBJ2-7	TGTGCCGTCCGGAAGGAAAGCTCCTACGAGCAGTACTTC	CAVRKESSYEQYF
NA	TRBV29-1	NA	TRBJ1-1	TGCAGCGTGTACAATTTGGGGAACACTGAAGCTTTCTTT	CSVYNLGNTEAFF
NA	TRBV2	NA	TRBJ1-5	TGTGCCAGCAAGTCCCACCAGGGTTATCAGCCCCAGCATTTT	CASKSHQGYQPQHF
NA	TRBV2	NA	TRBJ2-7	TGTGCCAGCCGCGGGGGAGACAGGTATTCCTACGAGCAGTACTTC	CASRGGDRYSYEQYF
NA	TRBV2	NA	TRBJ2-3	TGTGCCAGCAGTTCTGGACCGACAGATACGCAGTATTTT	CASSSGPTDTQYF
TRBD2	TRBV29-1	NA	TRBJ2-1	TGCAGCGAAACTAGCGGAGATGGGAATGAGCAGTTCTTC	CSETSGDGNEQFF
NA	TRBV9	NA	TRBJ2-7	TGTGCCAGCGCGTCAGGGGCCACCTACGAGCAGTACTTC	CASASGATYEQYF
NA	TRBV11-1	NA	TRBJ2-1	TGTGCCAGCAGCTTAGACCAGAGCTCCTACAATGAGCAGTTCTTC	CASSLDQSSYNEQFF
TRBD1	TRBV29-1	NA	TRBJ1-5	TGCAGCGTTGTGGAGGACAGGCCTGATCAGCCCCAGCATTTT	CSVVEDRPDQPQHF
TRBD1	TRBV30	few	TRBJ1-2	TGTGCCTGGCAGGGACAGGGCTATGGCTACACCTTC	CAWQGQGYGYTF
NA	TRBV6-5	NA	TRBJ1-4	TGTGCCACCCGACGTGGGGCGGAGGAAAAACTGTTTTTT	CATRRGAEEKLFF
TRBD1	TRBV4-2	NA	TRBJ1-2	TGTGCCAGCAGCCAGCGGGGACAGGGTGCGGTGGATGGCTACACCTTC	CASSQRGQGAVDGYTF
TRBD1	TRBV7-9	NA	TRBJ2-7	TGTGCCAGCAGCCACTCGGACAGGTCTGGAGAGCAGTACTTC	CASSHSDRSGEQYF
NA	TRBV7-2	once	TRBJ1-1	TGTGCCAGCAGCTTATTCCTGGGGGGCATCGCTGAAGCTTTCTTT	CASSLFLGGIAEAFF
NA	TRBV4-2	NA	TRBJ1-2	TGTGCCAGCAGCCAAGGGGACGATGGCTACACCTTC	CASSQGDDGYTF
NA	TRBV29-1	few	TRBJ1-5	TGCAGCGTAGGGTACGGGGCGGATCAGCCCCAGCATTTT	CSVGYGADQPQHF
TRBD1	TRBV2	NA	TRBJ2-5	TGTGCCAGCAGTGAAGCGGGACAGGGGAGGACCCAGTACTTC	CASSEAGQGRTQYF